What follows is one T cell receptor beta chain and its context. The entry originates in a study of technical replicates of blood from a handful of donors. Only in-frame clones appear in the TCRdb table, and some are missing; sequencing was by immunoSEQ multiplex PCR. The table has tens of thousands of clones, just over 90% seen once; the top ten hold under 4.5%. Trimming cost V 7 bases and J 1 base; bases outside gene matches: 8. The CDR3 contains 15 residues. CDR1 is SNHLY, CDR2 FYNNEI, per germline. Sequencing was carried out using PBMCs. The V and J genes are TRBV2 and TRBJ1-1, with TRBD1 matching over 8 bases. This clonotype originated in a human donor in good health. Some clones in this sample may be carry-over from other donors' samples. The DNA of the CDR3 is TGTGCCAGCACCCTCCTGGGGACAGGGAACACTGAAGCTTTCTTT. This translates into CASTLLGTGNTEAFF. The full variable domain, completed using reference TRBV2 and TRBJ1-1, is EPEVTQTPSHQVTQMGQEVILRCVPISNHLYFYWYRQILGQKVEFLVSFYNNEISEKSEIFDDQFSVERPDGSNFTLKIRSTKLEDSAMYFCASTLLGTGNTEAFFGQGTRLTVV.